Many counts were recorded for the clone carrying this T cell receptor beta chain. CDR3 size: 18 residues. V trimming: 5 bases; J trimming: 0 bases; junction bases outside the gene matches: 8. Germline CDR1 reads MNHEY; CDR2 reads SVGEGT. Each sample gave at least 7 million isolated PBMCs. It was with a sample-barcoded 5' primer and a J-beta primer mix that a second PCR of about 7 to 12 cycles was run. TCRdb passed the 5' RACE reads through MiXCR, listing each CDR3 protein once. Here the sample spans approximately 490,000 distinct CDR3 sequences, nearly 25% being singletons. The data are from a study of blood T cells in healthy people across ages. This sample also belongs to another study, concerning T cells of mothers and their children. Per that paper: Sample barcodes plus 2-4 random nucleotides came from the M1S primer.

The V gene is TRBV6-2 or TRBV6-3, the J gene TRBJ2-6, with TRBD1 identical over 9 bases. Sequencing input: blood. The sequence came from a boy aged 5-17 years in good health. In nucleotides, the CDR3 is TGTGCCAGCAGTCCCCTGAAGACAGGGGGCTCTGGGGCCAACGTCCTGACTTTC. It specifies CASSPLKTGGSGANVLTF.